This T cell receptor (beta chain) came from a study of blood T cell repertoires in COVID-19. Study in general: Donors in the United States, Italy and Spain gave samples during acute or convalescent COVID-19.

The table came from immunoSEQ multiplex PCR; TCRdb's copy has only in-frame clones and leaves some out. The table includes some 110,000 clones, roughly 82% detected once. Germline CDR1 reads LGHDT; CDR2 reads YNNKEL (reference sequence). The CDR3 has 15 amino acids. V lost 0 bases and J 7 bases, leaving 13 bases between the germline ends. This sequence was found in a human donor in a cohort sampled during active COVID-19. Sequenced material: peripheral blood. The chain couples TRBV3-1 (or the pseudogene TRBV3-2) to TRBJ1-5; weak D call: TRBD1 (6 bases). The CDR3 DNA reads as TGTGCCAGCAGCCAAGATCTTACAGGGCGGCAGCCCCAGCATTTT. It yields the protein CASSQDLTGRQPQHF.